This TCR beta chain was identified in a study of somatic mutations in cytotoxic T cells in rheumatoid arthritis. TCRdb keeps only in-frame clones here, not all; method: immunoSEQ multiplex PCR. The data show about 12,000 clones, roughly four fifths seen once. With regard to this clone: Its antigen is currently unknown.

It was blood donors, about 52% female and with a median age of 56 years (range roughly 20-70), who served as healthy controls. Isolating CD4+ and CD8+ cells involved positive magnetic bead selection on an AutoMACS. Their purity was then checked by flow cytometry. This CDR3 has 13 residues. The germline CDR1 and CDR2 sequences are SGHTA and FQGNSA. V gave up 5 bases and J gave up 1 base, with 8 bases separating them. Findings of the study overall: Clonality of CD8+ T cells, which was compared between rheumatoid arthritis patients and age-matched healthy controls, did not differ significantly. A rise in CD8+ clonality with age was seen in rheumatoid arthritis patients but not in healthy controls.

The rearrangement uses TRBV7-2 and TRBJ1-1; no firm D call. The sample was CD8+ T cells sorted from blood. This TCR was sampled from a woman aged 35 to 49 in good health. This CDR3 reads CASSLSGNTEAFF. The CDR3 DNA reads as TGTGCCAGCAGCCTGTCGGGGAACACTGAAGCTTTCTTT.